One sample yielded the 20 T cell receptor beta chains listed below, sequenced in a study of response to subunit inactivated influenza vaccine. TCRdb analysed the RT-PCR reads with MiXCR anew, one entry per CDR3 protein. Here the sample spans 700,000 to 900,000 distinct CDR3 sequences, around 21% being singletons. Sequenced material: PBMCs from blood, taken 4 to 6 days after vaccination. The receptors were sampled from a man aged 45-65 years who received an inactivated influenza vaccine.

This clonotype occurred a few times. The chain is built from TRBV4-1 and TRBJ1-1; D is uncertain. The CDR3 loop spans 15 amino acids. Trimming left V 0 bases short and J 0 bases short, with 8 bases between. Per the germline V gene, CDR1 is MGHRA and CDR2 is YSYEKL. The CDR3 sequence is CASSQEPVLNTEAFF. Written as DNA, the CDR3 is TGCGCCAGCAGCCAAGAGCCAGTCTTGAACACTGAAGCTTTCTTT.

The chain has TRBV20-1 and TRBJ2-3; 7 nucleotides agree with TRBD2. Germline trimming cut 5 bases from V and 5 bases from J; bases unmatched to any gene: 10. This CDR3 spans 14 amino acids. CDR1 is DFQATT and CDR2 is SNEGSKA in the germline V gene (reference sequence). The chain's CDR3 is CSALLARGVDTQYF. Written as DNA, the CDR3 is TGCAGTGCTCTACTAGCGCGAGGGGTAGATACGCAGTATTTT.

This clonotype has more than one count but fewer than ten. The gene calls are TRBV5-1 and TRBJ2-5; D may be TRBD1 (6 bases). The CDR3 contains 14 residues. Per the germline V gene, CDR1 is SGHRS and CDR2 is YFSETQ. V was cut by 4 bases and J by 2 bases, with 12 bases left in between. As DNA, the CDR3 is TGCGCCAGCAGCACTCGGACAGCACAAGAGACCCAGTACTTC. Its protein is CASSTRTAQETQYF. Full variable domain (outside the CDR3, taken from reference TRBV5-1 and TRBJ2-5): KAGVTQTPRYLIKTRGQQVTLSCSPISGHRSVSWYQQTPGQGLQFLFEYFSETQRNKGNFPGRFSGRQFSNSRSEMNVSTLELGDSALYLCASSTRTAQETQYFGPGTRLLVL.

This clonotype showed up just once. This chain connects TRBV7-8 to TRBJ1-2; D uncertain. CDR1 and CDR2 (germline): SGHVS, FQNEAQ. The CDR3 has 15 amino acids. With 1 base removed from V and 3 bases from J, the gap between germline ends came to 12 bases. The CDR3 DNA sequence: TGTGCCAGCAGCTTAGACGCCAGCCCACACTATGGCTACACCTTC. It is translated as CASSLDASPHYGYTF. Combining the CDR3 with reference TRBV7-8 and TRBJ1-2 gives the whole variable domain GAGVSQSPRYKVAKRGQDVALRCDPISGHVSLFWYQQALGQGPEFLTYFQNEAQLDKSGLPSDRFFAERPEGSVSTLKIQRTQQEDSAVYLCASSLDASPHYGYTFGSGTRLTVV.

A few counts support this clonotype. The chain joins TRBV2 to TRBJ2-1, with 11 bases aligning to TRBD2. This CDR3 has 19 residues. Germline V gene lookup returns CDR1 SNHLY and CDR2 FYNNEI. The trim removed 7 bases at V and 6 bases at J, leaving 20 bases unmatched. The CDR3 DNA sequence: TGTGCCAGCACCCCGACCGGGGCTAGCGGGAGGACTGGGGTCAATGAGCAGTTCTTC. It codes for CASTPTGASGRTGVNEQFF. Drawing the rest from reference TRBV2 and TRBJ2-1, the complete variable domain is EPEVTQTPSHQVTQMGQEVILRCVPISNHLYFYWYRQILGQKVEFLVSFYNNEISEKSEIFDDQFSVERPDGSNFTLKIRSTKLEDSAMYFCASTPTGASGRTGVNEQFFGPGTRLTVL.

The chain carries TRBV29-1 and TRBJ2-1; D is undetermined. The V gene's germline CDR1 is SQVTM and CDR2 ANQGSEA. V lost 4 bases to trimming and J lost 5 bases, with 15 bases between them. The length of the CDR3 is 14 residues. DNA of the CDR3: TGCAGCGTTGCGTCTAGACTGTTAAACAATGAGCAGTTCTTC. It yields the protein CSVASRLLNNEQFF.

This clonotype has a single count. This chain joins TRBV2 and TRBJ2-3; 7 bases agree with TRBD2. The CDR3 extends over 15 amino acids. V lost 8 bases and J lost 2; bases outside the gene matches: 10. The germline V gene encodes CDR1 SNHLY and CDR2 FYNNEI. This CDR3 is CASGRGGSPTDTQYF. The CDR3 DNA reads as TGTGCCAGCGGGAGGGGCGGGAGCCCCACAGATACGCAGTATTTT. Together with reference TRBV2 and TRBJ2-3, the CDR3 gives the full variable domain: EPEVTQTPSHQVTQMGQEVILRCVPISNHLYFYWYRQILGQKVEFLVSFYNNEISEKSEIFDDQFSVERPDGSNFTLKIRSTKLEDSAMYFCASGRGGSPTDTQYFGPGTRLTVL.

The chain employs TRBV5-1 and TRBJ2-1, with a tentative D call TRBD1 (7 bases). Germline CDR1 and CDR2: SGHRS and YFSETQ. The CDR3 spans 11 residues. V lost 6 bases and J lost 10, with 11 bases in between. In DNA, the CDR3 is TGCGCCAGCACCAGGGGGGTGGAGCAGTTCTTC. It yields the protein CASTRGVEQFF.

The chain is built from TRBV29-1 and TRBJ2-1, with 7 bases fitting TRBD2. Trimming cost V 7 bases and J 2 bases; bases outside gene matches: 8. The V gene's germline CDR1 is SQVTM and CDR2 ANQGSEA. There are 14 residues in the CDR3. The CDR3 bases are TGCAGCGCGGCGACTAGCACAACCTACAATGAGCAGTTCTTC. Translated: CSAATSTTYNEQFF.

This clonotype was found a few times. V and J are TRBV12-3 or TRBV12-4 and TRBJ2-4; D might be TRBD1 (7 bases). This CDR3 comprises 15 residues. The V end lost 4 bases, the J end lost 6 bases, and 16 bases lay between the germline ends. CDR3 loop: CASSSRGVGGNIQYF. The DNA for the CDR3 is TGTGCCAGCAGTTCCAGGGGGGTCGGGGGAAACATTCAGTACTTC.

This chain connects TRBV20-1 to TRBJ2-1, with D possibly TRBD2 on 6 matching bases. The V end was cut by 0 bases, the J end by 0 bases, with 18 bases between. CDR3 length equals 18 residues. Germline V CDR1 and CDR2: DFQATT, SNEGSKA (reference sequence). The CDR3 nucleotides are TGCAGTGCTAGAGATTGGGGTCTAGCGAGCCTCTCCTACAATGAGCAGTTCTTC. This codes for CSARDWGLASLSYNEQFF.

This chain links TRBV5-1 with TRBJ1-5, with D possibly TRBD1 on 5 matching bases. Trimming left V 4 bases short and J 6 bases short, with 17 bases between. This CDR3 contains 15 residues. Germline V gives CDR1 SGHRS, CDR2 YFSETQ. CDR3 loop: CASSVTGNPSQPQHF. The CDR3 coding sequence is TGCGCCAGCAGCGTTACAGGTAATCCCAGTCAGCCCCAGCATTTT.

This chain links TRBV29-1 with TRBJ2-1; 9 nucleotides line up with TRBD2. Germline V CDR1 and CDR2: SQVTM, ANQGSEA. This CDR3 contains 13 residues. V was pared by 5 bases and J by 8 bases, with 7 bases of the junction left unmatched. CDR3 residues: CSVSGGSSYEQFF. CDR3 DNA: TGCAGCGTTAGCGGGGGGTCGTCCTATGAGCAGTTCTTC.

This clonotype was detected only a few times. The rearrangement uses TRBV6-1 and TRBJ2-1; 10 positions agree with TRBD2. Germline V gene data show CDR1 as MNHNS and CDR2 as SASEGT. The CDR3 spans 15 residues. V dropped 7 bases and J dropped 8; count of bases not matched to a gene: 11. The CDR3 is CASNMLAGALHEQFF. The CDR3, as DNA: TGTGCCAGCAACATGCTAGCGGGGGCCTTACATGAGCAGTTCTTC.

This chain connects TRBV10-3 to TRBJ1-5; D possibly corresponds to TRBD1 (6 bases). The V gene lost 2 bases and the J gene lost 11 bases, with 19 bases spanning the gap. This CDR3 spans 15 amino acids. Germline V gene sequence: CDR1 ENHRY, CDR2 SYGVKD. Here the CDR3 DNA reads TGTGCCATCAGTGAGAGGGGGGGGCAGGACAGTTCCCAGCATTTT. Translated: CAISERGGQDSSQHF.

The chain links TRBV6-2 or TRBV6-3 to TRBJ2-1; 8 bases align to TRBD2. The CDR3 runs 13 residues. The J segment lost 8 bases and the V segment lost 6 bases, leaving 6 bases of the junction unmatched. Germline V gives CDR1 MNHEY, CDR2 SVGEGT. CDR3 sequence: CASRRAGGDEQFF. The CDR3 DNA reads TGTGCCAGCAGACGGGCGGGAGGTGATGAGCAGTTCTTC.

This clonotype has more than one count but fewer than ten. J is TRBJ2-7 and V is TRBV2; D not resolved. Trimming cost V 8 bases and J 6 bases, with 8 bases left between them. Germline V gene data show CDR1 as SNHLY and CDR2 as FYNNEI. The CDR3 sequence is 10 residues long. The CDR3 region is CASVTGEQYF. In DNA form, the CDR3 reads TGTGCCAGCGTCACGGGCGAGCAGTACTTC. The variable domain in full, completed from reference TRBV2 and TRBJ2-7, reads EPEVTQTPSHQVTQMGQEVILRCVPISNHLYFYWYRQILGQKVEFLVSFYNNEISEKSEIFDDQFSVERPDGSNFTLKIRSTKLEDSAMYFCASVTGEQYFGPGTRLTVT.

The gene calls are TRBV4-2 and TRBJ2-1; 12 bases align to TRBD2. Trimming removed 0 bases from V and 7 bases from J; junction bases left unmatched: 7. Germline CDR1 reads LGHNA; CDR2 reads YNFKEQ. The CDR3 has 17 amino acids. Here the CDR3 DNA reads TGTGCCAGCAGCCAAGACCAACTAGCGGGGGGCCGGAATGAGCAGTTCTTC. Its translation is CASSQDQLAGGRNEQFF.

The chain couples TRBV12-3 or TRBV12-4 to TRBJ1-2, with D possibly being TRBD1 (6 bases). V lost 3 bases and J 4 bases, leaving 15 bases between the germline ends. The CDR3 has 15 amino acids. CDR3 loop: CASSLQGIIGYGYTF. DNA of the CDR3: TGTGCCAGCAGTTTGCAGGGGATAATTGGCTATGGCTACACCTTC.

A few counts support this clonotype. The genes are TRBV4-1 and TRBJ2-1; D may be TRBD1 (6 bases). Trimming removed 2 bases from V and 4 bases from J, with 12 bases in between. This CDR3 has 15 residues. From germline, CDR1 is MGHRA and CDR2 YSYEKL. CDR3 DNA: TGCGCCAGCAGCCAAACCCAGGACAGTTACAATGAGCAGTTCTTC. Its translation: CASSQTQDSYNEQFF.